The 21 T cell receptor beta chains in this list originate from one sample, sequenced in a study of shared clonotypes between healthy human individuals. Generated by immunoSEQ multiplex PCR, the TCRdb table keeps only in-frame clones and is missing some. The sample gives approximately 940,000 clones, more than 75% of which show up once; about 1.5% is in the top ten. The sequenced sample was memory CD4+ T cells sorted from blood. As to subset: CD45RA-negative fraction. The receptor source for this set is a man between 18 and 35 years old in good health.

This clone has at least ten counts. This sequence joins TRBV4-3 and TRBJ1-2; 12 bases line up with TRBD1. Germline V gene lookup returns CDR1 LGHNA and CDR2 YSLEER. Losses at the gene ends were 0 bases for V and 13 bases for J; bases not matched to a gene: 6. This CDR3 contains 14 residues. CDR3 sequence reads: CASSQDKGQGATTF. DNA of the CDR3: TGCGCCAGCAGCCAAGATAAGGGACAGGGGGCTACCACCTTC.

In the case of this clone: This sample also contains other DNA sequences that code for the same CDR3. The rearrangement uses TRBV19 and TRBJ1-4; 7 bases match TRBD1. The V segment lost 4 bases and the J segment 0 bases; nucleotides outside the gene matches: 2. This CDR3 has 15 amino acids. Per the germline V gene, CDR1 is LNHDA and CDR2 is SQIVND (reference sequence). CDR3 in DNA: TGTGCCAGTAGTACGACAGGGTCAACTAATGAAAAACTGTTTTTT. Amino acids: CASSTTGSTNEKLFF.

This chain joins TRBV5-4 and TRBJ2-5; 8 bases match TRBD1. Looked up from germline, CDR1 is SGHNT and CDR2 is YYREEE (reference sequence). Trimming took 0 bases from V and 5 from J; bases not matched to a gene: 6. This CDR3 is 15 amino acids long. CDR3 sequence: CASSLGRGRMETQYF. The CDR3 DNA follows: TGTGCCAGCAGCTTGGGCAGGGGGCGTATGGAGACCCAGTACTTC.

The genes are TRBV4-3 and TRBJ2-2; no reliable D call. V lost 4 bases and J 6 bases, leaving 15 bases between the germline ends. In germline, CDR1 is LGHNA, CDR2 YSLEER. The CDR3 loop spans 15 amino acids. Here the CDR3 DNA reads TGCGCCAGCAGCCCCGTGGGCAGAACAGCCGGGGAGCTGTTTTTT. This codes for CASSPVGRTAGELFF.

This clone was observed a handful of times. The chain recombines TRBV11-2 with TRBJ1-1; D is perhaps TRBD1 (6 bases). CDR1 is SGHAT, CDR2 FQNNGV, per germline. V was shortened by 5 bases and J by 1 base, with 11 bases between the two germline ends. The CDR3 length is 14 residues. The DNA of the CDR3 is TGTGCCAGCAGCGCCTTGACAGGGAACACTGAAGCTTTCTTT. This encodes CASSALTGNTEAFF.

V gene TRBV7-8 combines with J gene TRBJ2-5; TRBD1 aligns across 7 bases. Germline V lookup: CDR1 SGHVS, CDR2 FQNEAQ. With V trimmed by 5 bases and J by 4 bases, 13 bases remained unmatched. CDR3 size: 16 residues. CDR3 nucleotide sequence: TGTGCCAGCAGCGATGACAGGGCGAACTTGGGAGAGACCCAGTACTTC. Its translation is CASSDDRANLGETQYF.

This clone was recorded many times. V usage is TRBV6-5 and J usage is TRBJ2-3; D call uncertain. Germline lookup yields CDR1 MNHEY and CDR2 SVGAGI. The CDR3 has 13 residues. Trimming removed 7 bases from V and 0 bases from J, with 8 bases in between. CDR3 nucleotide sequence: TGTGCCAGCACCGCCCCAAGCACAGATACGCAGTATTTT. Its translation is CASTAPSTDTQYF.

V gene TRBV30 combines with J gene TRBJ2-3, with TRBD2 as a possible D gene (6 bases). Trimming removed 1 base at V and 9 bases at J, with 8 bases between. The CDR3 sequence is 11 residues long. Germline V gene lookup returns CDR1 GTSNPN and CDR2 SVGIG (reference sequence). This CDR3 reads CAWSGRGTQYF. In nucleotides, the CDR3 is TGTGCCTGGAGTGGTCGGGGGACGCAGTATTTT.

V gene TRBV9 combines with J gene TRBJ2-5; 10 positions match TRBD2. J was trimmed by 3 bases and V by 6 bases; bases with no gene match: 2. The germline gives CDR1 SGDLS, CDR2 YYNGEE. CDR3 length: 13 amino acids. Written as DNA, the CDR3 is TGTGCCAGCAACCTAGCGGGAGAAGAGACCCAGTACTTC. This gives the protein CASNLAGEETQYF.

V usage is TRBV10-3 and J usage is TRBJ1-3; D remains unclear. Trimming left V 3 bases short and J 3 bases short, with 3 bases between. The germline V gene has CDR1 ENHRY and CDR2 SYGVKD. The CDR3 consists of 12 residues. Written as DNA, the CDR3 is TGTGCCATCAGTGACGGTGGAAACACCATATATTTT. It yields the protein CAISDGGNTIYF.

This clone was recorded only once. The chain uses TRBV7-9 and TRBJ1-4; no definite D call. The V gene lost 1 base and the J gene lost 6 bases, with 9 bases spanning the gap. The CDR3 totals 14 residues. The germline gives CDR1 SEHNR, CDR2 FQNEAQ (reference sequence). The CDR3 sequence is CASSLGAHDEKLFF. DNA for the CDR3: TGTGCCAGCAGCTTAGGGGCGCATGATGAAAAACTGTTTTTT.

The chain is built from TRBV7-2 and TRBJ2-1; D might be TRBD1 (5 bases). Between the trimmed V and J ends, which lost 5 bases and 8 bases, there was a span of 19 bases. Looked up from germline, CDR1 is SGHTA and CDR2 is FQGNSA. The CDR3 spans 15 residues. The CDR3 reads CASSPGTQEGDEQFF. CDR3 DNA sequence: TGTGCCAGCAGCCCGGGCACCCAAGAAGGGGATGAGCAGTTCTTC.

On this clone: One base away lies a much larger clone, so this may be a sequencing read error. V gene TRBV7-8 combines with J gene TRBJ2-2, with D possibly matching TRBD1 (6 bases). V was shortened by 5 bases and J by 1 base, with 8 bases between the two germline ends. Germline V gives CDR1 SGHVS, CDR2 FQNEAQ. The CDR3 is 14 residues long. CDR3 bases: TGTGCCAGCAGCCTGGGACAGAACACCGGGGAGCTGTTTTTT. Amino acids: CASSLGQNTGELFF.

The chain employs TRBV9 and TRBJ1-2; TRBD1 might be the D (5 bases). CDR3 length: 13 residues. V was pared by 3 bases and J by 5 bases, with 11 bases between. Germline-derived CDR1 and CDR2 are SGDLS and YYNGEE. The CDR3 DNA sequence: TGTGCCAGCAGCGCGACAGACAAATATGGCTACACCTTC. Translation: CASSATDKYGYTF.

The V gene is TRBV27, the J gene TRBJ2-3; 9 bases match TRBD2. This CDR3 has 17 residues. With 1 base clipped from V and 5 bases from J, the junction kept 10 bases outside the gene matches. CDR1 and CDR2 from the germline V gene are MNHEY and SMNVEV (reference sequence). CDR3 residues: CASSLLSGGGARDTQYF. The CDR3 nucleotides are TGTGCCAGCAGTTTATTAAGTGGCGGGGGGGCCAGAGATACGCAGTATTTT.

The chain is built from TRBV4-1 and TRBJ2-3; 7 bases line up with TRBD2. CDR3 length equals 15 residues. CDR1 and CDR2 from the germline V gene are MGHRA and YSYEKL. Losses at the gene ends were 0 bases for V and 5 bases for J; bases not matched to a gene: 5. CDR3 DNA: TGCGCCAGCAGCCAAGATCCGGGGGGACTAGATACGCAGTATTTT. Translated, it gives CASSQDPGGLDTQYF.

This sequence joins TRBV6-1 and TRBJ1-2; 9 positions match TRBD1. Germline V gene data show CDR1 as MNHNS and CDR2 as SASEGT. The CDR3 contains 15 residues. The trim removed 6 bases at V and 6 bases at J, leaving 11 bases unmatched. In DNA, the CDR3 is TGTGCCAGCAGACAAGAACAGGGGGCGCTGGATGGCTACACCTTC. Protein product: CASRQEQGALDGYTF.

A word on this clone: Other DNA variants within this sample encode the same CDR3. V is TRBV6-1 and J is TRBJ2-7; unclear D gene. The V end was cut by 7 bases, the J end by 3 bases, with 7 bases between. The CDR3 is made up of 11 amino acids. Looked up from germline, CDR1 is MNHNS and CDR2 is SASEGT. The CDR3 loop is CASTTVYEQYF. In nucleotides, the CDR3 is TGTGCCAGCACCACCGTCTACGAGCAGTACTTC.

This rearrangement joins TRBV7-2 to TRBJ2-3, with D maybe TRBD2 (6 bases). CDR3 length: 15 residues. Trimming removed 6 bases at V and 1 base at J, with 14 bases between. Germline CDR1 reads SGHTA; CDR2 reads FQGNSA. The CDR3 loop reads CASSLTSRGTDTQYF. CDR3 coding DNA: TGTGCCAGCAGTCTTACTAGCAGGGGCACAGATACGCAGTATTTT.

In its sample, this clone was seen a few times. The V call is TRBV7-9, the J call TRBJ1-1, with 7 bases aligning to TRBD1. The CDR3 is 13 residues long. With 5 bases clipped from V and 6 bases from J, the junction kept 6 bases outside the gene matches. CDR1 SEHNR and CDR2 FQNEAQ come from the germline V gene (reference sequence). The CDR3 loop is CASSIGTVPEAFF. Here the CDR3 DNA reads TGTGCCAGCAGCATCGGGACAGTACCTGAAGCTTTCTTT.

This CDR3 reads CASSATGVYQETQYF. CDR3 nucleotide sequence: TGTGCCAGCAGCGCGACAGGAGTGTACCAAGAGACCCAGTACTTC. The chain couples TRBV7-2 to TRBJ2-5, with a weak D call TRBD1 (6 bases). There are 15 residues in the CDR3. Trimming pared 5 bases from V and 0 bases from J, leaving 13 bases between. CDR1 and CDR2 (germline): SGHTA, FQGNSA.